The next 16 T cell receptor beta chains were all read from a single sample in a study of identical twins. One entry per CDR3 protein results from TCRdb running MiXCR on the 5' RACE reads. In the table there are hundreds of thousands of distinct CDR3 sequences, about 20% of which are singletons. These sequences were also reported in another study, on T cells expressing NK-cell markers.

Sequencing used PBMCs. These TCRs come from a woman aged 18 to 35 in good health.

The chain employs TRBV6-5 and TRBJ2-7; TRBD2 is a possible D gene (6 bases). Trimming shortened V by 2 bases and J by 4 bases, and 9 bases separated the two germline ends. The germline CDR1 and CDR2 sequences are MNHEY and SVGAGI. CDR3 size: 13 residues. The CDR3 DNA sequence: TGTGCCAGCAGTTACGGGAGGAAGTACGAGCAGTACTTC. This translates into CASSYGRKYEQYF.

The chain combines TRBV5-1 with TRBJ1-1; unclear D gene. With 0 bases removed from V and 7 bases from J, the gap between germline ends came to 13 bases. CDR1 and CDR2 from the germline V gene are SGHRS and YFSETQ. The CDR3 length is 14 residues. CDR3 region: CASSLVATTLEAFF. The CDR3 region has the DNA TGCGCCAGCAGCTTGGTAGCCACGACTCTTGAAGCTTTCTTT. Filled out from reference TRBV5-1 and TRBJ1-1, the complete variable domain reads KAGVTQTPRYLIKTRGQQVTLSCSPISGHRSVSWYQQTPGQGLQFLFEYFSETQRNKGNFPGRFSGRQFSNSRSEMNVSTLELGDSALYLCASSLVATTLEAFFGQGTRLTVV.

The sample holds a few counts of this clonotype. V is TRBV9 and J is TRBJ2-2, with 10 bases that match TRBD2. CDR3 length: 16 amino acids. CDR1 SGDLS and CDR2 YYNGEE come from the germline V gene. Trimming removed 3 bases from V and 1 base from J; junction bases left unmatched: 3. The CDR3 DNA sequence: TGTGCCAGCAGCGGAAGGACTAGCGGGAACACCGGGGAGCTGTTTTTT. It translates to CASSGRTSGNTGELFF.

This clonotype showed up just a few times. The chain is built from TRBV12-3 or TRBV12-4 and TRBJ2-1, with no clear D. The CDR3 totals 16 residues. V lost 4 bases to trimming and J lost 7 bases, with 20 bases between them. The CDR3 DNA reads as TGTGCCAGCAGTTCCCCACTTTGGCTCCAAGGGAATGAGCAGTTCTTC. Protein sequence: CASSSPLWLQGNEQFF.

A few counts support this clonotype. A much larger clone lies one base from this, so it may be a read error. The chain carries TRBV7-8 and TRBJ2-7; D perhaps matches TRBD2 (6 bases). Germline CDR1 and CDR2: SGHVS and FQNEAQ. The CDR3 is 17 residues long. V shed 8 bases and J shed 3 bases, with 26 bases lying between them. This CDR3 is CASRSRSGSGSSYEQYF. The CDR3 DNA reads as TGTGCCAGCCGCTCCCGTTCGGGGTCCGGGAGTAGCTACGAGCAGTACTTC.

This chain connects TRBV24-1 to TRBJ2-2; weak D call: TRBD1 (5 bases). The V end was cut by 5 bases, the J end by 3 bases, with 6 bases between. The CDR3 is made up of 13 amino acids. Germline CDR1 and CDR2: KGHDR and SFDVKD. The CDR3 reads CATSARDTGELFF. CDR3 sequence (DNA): TGTGCCACCAGTGCCAGGGACACCGGGGAGCTGTTTTTT.

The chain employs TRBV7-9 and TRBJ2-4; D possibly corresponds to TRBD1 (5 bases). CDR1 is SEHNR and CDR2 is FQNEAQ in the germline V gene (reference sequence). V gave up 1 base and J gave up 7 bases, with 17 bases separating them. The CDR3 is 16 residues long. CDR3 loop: CASSLDRGHNGNIQYF. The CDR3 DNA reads TGTGCCAGCAGCTTAGACCGAGGACATAATGGGAACATTCAGTACTTC.

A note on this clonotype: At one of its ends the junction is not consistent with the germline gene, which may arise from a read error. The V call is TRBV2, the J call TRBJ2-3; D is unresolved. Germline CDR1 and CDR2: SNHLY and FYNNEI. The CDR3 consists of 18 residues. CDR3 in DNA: TGTACCAGCAGCCCAGAAACCAGACCCGTCTATGACACAGATACGCAGTATTTT. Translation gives CTSSPETRPVYDTDTQYF.

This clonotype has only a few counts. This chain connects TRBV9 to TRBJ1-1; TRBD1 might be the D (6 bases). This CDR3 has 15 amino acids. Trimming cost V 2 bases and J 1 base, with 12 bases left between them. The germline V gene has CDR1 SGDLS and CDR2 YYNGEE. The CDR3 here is CASSVATGANTEAFF. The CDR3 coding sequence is TGTGCCAGCAGCGTGGCGACAGGTGCGAACACTGAAGCTTTCTTT.

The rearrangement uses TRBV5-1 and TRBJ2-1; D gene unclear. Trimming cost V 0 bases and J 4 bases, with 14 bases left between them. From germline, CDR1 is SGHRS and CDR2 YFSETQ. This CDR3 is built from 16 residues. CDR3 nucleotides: TGCGCCAGCAGCTTGGGAATAGGGCTACGTTACAATGAGCAGTTCTTC. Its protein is CASSLGIGLRYNEQFF.

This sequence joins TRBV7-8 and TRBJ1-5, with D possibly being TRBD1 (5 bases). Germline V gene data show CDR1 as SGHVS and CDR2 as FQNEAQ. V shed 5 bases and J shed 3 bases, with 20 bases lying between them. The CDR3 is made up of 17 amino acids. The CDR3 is CASSGSSGGGHNQPQHF. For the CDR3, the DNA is TGTGCCAGCAGCGGATCATCCGGGGGAGGACACAATCAGCCCCAGCATTTT.

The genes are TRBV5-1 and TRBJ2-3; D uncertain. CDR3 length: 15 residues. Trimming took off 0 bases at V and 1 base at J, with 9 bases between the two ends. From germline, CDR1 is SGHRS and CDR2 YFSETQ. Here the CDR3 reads CASSLAWSGTDTQYF. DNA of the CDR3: TGCGCCAGCAGCTTGGCCTGGTCGGGCACAGATACGCAGTATTTT.

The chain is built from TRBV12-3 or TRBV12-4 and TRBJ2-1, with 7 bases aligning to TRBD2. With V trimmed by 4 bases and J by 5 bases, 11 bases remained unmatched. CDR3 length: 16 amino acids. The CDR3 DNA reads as TGTGCCAGCAGTTCCCGCGGGGGTAGGAGGGACAATGAGCAGTTCTTC. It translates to CASSSRGGRRDNEQFF.

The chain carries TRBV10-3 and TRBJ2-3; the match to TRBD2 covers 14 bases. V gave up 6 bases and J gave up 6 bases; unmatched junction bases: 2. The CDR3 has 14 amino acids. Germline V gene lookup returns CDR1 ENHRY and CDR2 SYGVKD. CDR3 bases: TGTGCCATCAGCCGGACTAGCGGGAGGGATACGCAGTATTTT. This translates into CAISRTSGRDTQYF.

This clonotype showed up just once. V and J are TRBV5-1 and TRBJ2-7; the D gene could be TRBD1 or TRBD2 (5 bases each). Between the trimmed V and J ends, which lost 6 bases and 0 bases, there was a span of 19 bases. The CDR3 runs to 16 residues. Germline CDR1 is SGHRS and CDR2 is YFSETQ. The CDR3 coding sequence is TGCGCCAGCACACATGGGGGTCTTACTAGCTCCTACGAGCAGTACTTC. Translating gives CASTHGGLTSSYEQYF.

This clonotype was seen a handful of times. The CDR3, as DNA: TGTGCCAGCTCACAGGGGGATGGCTACACCTTC. It yields the protein CASSQGDGYTF. This chain links TRBV3-1 with TRBJ1-2; TRBD1 aligns across 8 bases. Germline CDR1 reads LGHDT; CDR2 reads YNNKEL (reference sequence). J was trimmed by 6 bases and V by 8 bases; bases with no gene match: 2. The CDR3 extends over 11 amino acids.